Below are 20 T cell receptor beta chains sequenced from a single sample in a study of cytotoxic CD8 clonotypes in ibrutinib-treated CLL. The table came from immunoSEQ multiplex PCR; TCRdb's copy has only in-frame clones and leaves some out. The table includes approximately 92,000 clones, roughly three quarters detected once. The starting material was PBMCs, obtained after 24 months of ibrutinib treatment. These receptors were obtained from a human donor with chronic lymphocytic leukemia.

V and J are TRBV19 and TRBJ1-2, with a possible D match to TRBD1 (6 bases). The CDR3 spans 17 residues. Germline CDR1 reads LNHDA; CDR2 reads SQIVND (reference sequence). The ends were cut back, 5 bases at V and 4 bases at J, with 23 bases in the middle. The DNA of the CDR3 is TGTGCCAGTAGTCGCGGGGGGCTACTATACCTGGGCTATGGCTACACCTTC. Its protein product is CASSRGGLLYLGYGYTF.

This chain connects TRBV5-4 to TRBJ1-2; the D gene is possibly TRBD1 (5 bases). V lost 0 bases and J 4 bases, leaving 7 bases between the germline ends. The germline V gene encodes CDR1 SGHNT and CDR2 YYREEE (reference sequence). The CDR3 covers 13 residues. The CDR3: CASSLGGSYGYTF. The CDR3 nucleotides are TGTGCCAGCAGCTTGGGGGGGTCCTATGGCTACACCTTC.

This sequence joins TRBV28 and TRBJ2-7, with 7 bases lining up with TRBD1. Trimming took 1 base from V and 0 from J; bases not matched to a gene: 6. Germline V lookup: CDR1 MDHEN, CDR2 SYDVKM. This CDR3 has 16 amino acids. This chain's CDR3 is CASSLSGTAFSYEQYF. CDR3 in DNA: TGTGCCAGCAGTTTATCTGGGACAGCCTTCTCCTACGAGCAGTACTTC.

This sequence joins TRBV18 and TRBJ1-2; 7 bases line up with TRBD1. V was clipped by 0 bases and J by 8 bases; unmatched bases: 9. Germline lookup yields CDR1 KGHSH and CDR2 LQKENI. The CDR3 runs 15 residues. This CDR3 reads CASSPPERGRDGYTF. In nucleotides, the CDR3 is TGTGCCAGCTCACCACCGGAAAGGGGGCGCGACGGCTACACCTTC. Full variable domain (missing parts from reference TRBV18 and TRBJ1-2): NAGVMQNPRHLVRRRGQEARLRCSPMKGHSHVYWYRQLPEEGLKFMVYLQKENIIDESGMPKERFSAEFPKEGPSILRIQQVVRGDSAAYFCASSPPERGRDGYTFGSGTRLTVV.

The chain recombines TRBV10-2 with TRBJ2-3; weak D call: TRBD2 (6 bases). CDR1 WSHSY and CDR2 SAAADI come from the germline V gene. CDR3 length: 15 residues. V lost 6 bases, J lost 4 bases, and 17 bases lay in between. This chain's CDR3 is CASSLWGERADTQYF. In nucleotides, the CDR3 is TGCGCCAGCAGCCTCTGGGGGGAGAGGGCAGATACGCAGTATTTT.

This chain uses TRBV29-1 with TRBJ1-1; D is perhaps TRBD1 (6 bases). With 6 bases removed from V and 7 bases from J, the gap between germline ends came to 9 bases. Per germline, CDR1 SQVTM and CDR2 ANQGSEA. CDR3 length equals 10 residues. In DNA form, the CDR3 reads TGCAGCGTCAAACAGGGTGAAGCTTTCTTT. Residues: CSVKQGEAFF. The full variable domain, in which reference TRBV29-1 and TRBJ1-1 provide the parts outside the CDR3, is SAVISQKPSRDICQRGTSLTIQCQVDSQVTMMFWYRQQPGQSLTLIATANQGSEATYESGFVIDKFPISRPNLTFSTLTVSNMSPEDSSIYLCSVKQGEAFFGQGTRLTVV.

This clone has a handful of counts. The chain uses TRBV7-2 and TRBJ2-2; possibly TRBD1 or TRBD2 for D (6 bases each). Trimming removed 1 base at V and 2 bases at J, with 14 bases between. Germline loops: CDR1 SGHTA, CDR2 FQGNSA. There are 17 residues in the CDR3. CDR3 residues: CASSLVTGRPNTGELFF. CDR3 nucleotide sequence: TGTGCCAGCAGCTTAGTAACAGGGAGGCCTAACACCGGGGAGCTGTTTTTT.

The chain uses TRBV6-5 and TRBJ2-3; maybe TRBD2 (7 bases). CDR3 size: 15 residues. Trimming shortened V by 0 bases and J by 4 bases, and 11 bases separated the two germline ends. Germline lookup yields CDR1 MNHEY and CDR2 SVGAGI. CDR3 protein: CASSYSRGASDTQYF. CDR3 DNA: TGTGCCAGCAGTTACTCACGGGGGGCGTCAGATACGCAGTATTTT.

The gene calls are TRBV28 and TRBJ1-5, with 10 bases identical to TRBD1. Looked up from germline, CDR1 is MDHEN and CDR2 is SYDVKM. The CDR3 is made up of 16 amino acids. The junction had 5 bases not matched to a gene; V was cut back by 6 bases and J by 0 bases. This CDR3 is CASRLRDRGSNQPQHF. The CDR3 DNA sequence: TGTGCCAGCAGGCTCCGGGACAGGGGTAGCAATCAGCCCCAGCATTTT.

Details on this clone: Other DNA sequences in this specimen translate into the identical CDR3. The chain is built from TRBV5-6 and TRBJ2-7; the D is unclear. CDR3 length equals 14 residues. Germline CDR1 is SGHDT and CDR2 is YYEEEE. Trimming shortened V by 1 base and J by 0 bases, and 8 bases separated the two germline ends. CDR3 DNA sequence: TGTGCCAGCAGCTTGTCCGGCACCTCCTACGAGCAGTACTTC. Its translation: CASSLSGTSYEQYF.

The CDR3 region has the DNA TGCGCCAGCAGCCCGGGACAGGGCTTAAAGGTTGGCTACACCTTC. Translation: CASSPGQGLKVGYTF. This rearrangement joins TRBV5-1 to TRBJ1-2; 9 positions match TRBD1. The CDR3 runs to 15 residues. CDR1 is SGHRS, CDR2 YFSETQ, per germline. Trimming cost V 4 bases and J 7 bases; bases outside gene matches: 11.

The chain combines TRBV15 with TRBJ2-5; D gene uncertain. Germline V gives CDR1 LNHNV, CDR2 YYDKDF (reference sequence). CDR3 length: 12 residues. Trimming shortened V by 1 base and J by 5 bases, and 5 bases separated the two germline ends. The CDR3: CATSRGWETQYF. CDR3 DNA: TGTGCCACCAGCAGAGGTTGGGAGACCCAGTACTTC.

The chain employs TRBV7-9 and TRBJ2-2; 13 bases map to TRBD2. V shed 3 bases and J 0 bases; nucleotides not matched to a gene: 1. Germline CDR1 is SEHNR and CDR2 is FQNEAQ (reference sequence). The CDR3 covers 17 residues. CDR3 bases: TGTGCCAGCAGCTTTGGACTAGCGGGAGCGAACACCGGGGAGCTGTTTTTT. It yields the protein CASSFGLAGANTGELFF.

The chain links TRBV28 to TRBJ1-5; D is unclear. Trimming shortened V by 7 bases and J by 4 bases, and 14 bases separated the two germline ends. Germline V CDR1 and CDR2: MDHEN, SYDVKM. This CDR3 comprises 14 residues. The CDR3 here is CASTEGSRNQPQHF. The CDR3 bases are TGTGCCAGCACCGAGGGATCGAGGAATCAGCCCCAGCATTTT.

The V and J genes are TRBV5-1 and TRBJ2-7; D gene uncertain. V lost 0 bases and J 0 bases, leaving 7 bases between the germline ends. From germline, CDR1 is SGHRS and CDR2 YFSETQ. The CDR3 contains 14 residues. The CDR3 DNA reads TGCGCCAGCAGCTTGGTACAATCCTCCTACGAGCAGTACTTC. Amino acids: CASSLVQSSYEQYF.

This clone was found once. The rearrangement uses TRBV7-2 and TRBJ1-1; D unresolved. CDR1 and CDR2 from the germline V gene are SGHTA and FQGNSA. The CDR3 extends over 13 amino acids. With 1 base removed from V and 6 bases from J, the gap between germline ends came to 9 bases. CDR3 sequence (DNA): TGTGCCAGCAGCTTAGTTTCCCACCCTGAAGCTTTCTTT. It translates to CASSLVSHPEAFF.

The chain links TRBV5-6 to TRBJ2-2, with D possibly TRBD1 on 6 matching bases. Germline CDR1 SGHDT, CDR2 YYEEEE. The CDR3 is made up of 14 amino acids. Trimming took 3 bases from V and 4 from J, leaving 10 bases between them. CDR3 nucleotide sequence: TGTGCCAGCAGCTACAGGGCAGGCACCGGGGAGCTGTTTTTT. This translates into CASSYRAGTGELFF.

V is TRBV19 and J is TRBJ1-2; 9 nucleotides agree with TRBD1. Germline loops: CDR1 LNHDA, CDR2 SQIVND (reference sequence). The CDR3 is 17 amino acids. V lost 5 bases, J lost 6 bases, and 16 bases stayed unmatched. The CDR3, as DNA: TGTGCCAGTAGTTTCCCGACCGGGACAGGGCAGTACAATGGCTACACCTTC. Protein sequence: CASSFPTGTGQYNGYTF.

The table lists this clone with a few counts. CDR3 sequence (DNA): TGCGCCAGCAGCCGCGGACAGGAAAACATTCAGTACTTC. Amino acids: CASSRGQENIQYF. The chain employs TRBV4-1 and TRBJ2-4, with 7 nucleotides matching TRBD1. The germline V gene encodes CDR1 MGHRA and CDR2 YSYEKL. Unmatched junction bases numbered 2, after V lost 4 bases and J lost 5 bases. This CDR3 is 13 amino acids long.

This clone was picked up a small number of times. The rearrangement links TRBV29-1 to TRBJ2-2; TRBD1 matches at 10 bases. Germline V gene data show CDR1 as SQVTM and CDR2 as ANQGSEA. The CDR3 sequence is 14 residues long. The junction had 5 bases not matched to a gene; V was cut back by 8 bases and J by 2 bases. Here the CDR3 reads CSFQTGGNTGELFF. CDR3 in DNA: TGCAGCTTTCAGACAGGGGGCAACACCGGGGAGCTGTTTTTT.